This is a list of T cell receptor beta chains from one sample in a study of OX40 agonist ivuxolimab in advanced cancers. The table came from immunoSEQ multiplex PCR; TCRdb's copy has only in-frame clones and leaves some out. This sample has tens of thousands of clones, with approximately 80% found just once. The input for sequencing was CD4+ or CD8+ T cells sorted from blood, taken in a trial of the OX40 agonist ivuxolimab. These receptors came from an adult with an advanced solid tumor such as melanoma, head and neck, liver or kidney cancer. CDR3s include the opening cysteine and the closing phenylalanine or tryptophan. Fields, in order: V gene, J gene, clone size, D gene, CDR3 DNA, CDR3 protein. A D gene is named only where the DNA matches it firmly. Clone size is given for some rows only: seen once, a few or many times, or a class if the clone is expanded.

TRBV6-1	TRBJ1-1	NA	NA	TGTGCCAGCAGTGAAGGCTCCGGGATAAGAGCTTTCTTT	CASSEGSGIRAFF
TRBV7-9	TRBJ1-1	NA	NA	TGTGCCAGCAGCAACGGGCAGGGGGCTTTCTTT	CASSNGQGAFF
TRBV9	TRBJ1-2	NA	NA	TGTGCCAGCAGCAACGAGGGTACCTGGGGCTACACCTTC	CASSNEGTWGYTF
TRBV27	TRBJ1-6	NA	TRBD1	TGTGCCAGCAGTTTAAGAAACGCCCCAGGGGGCTACAATTCACCCCTCCACTTT	CASSLRNAPGGYNSPLHF
TRBV29-1	TRBJ1-2	NA	TRBD1	TGCAGCGTTGTGGACAGGAACTATGGCTACACCTTC	CSVVDRNYGYTF
TRBV21-1	TRBJ1-2	NA	NA	TGTGCCAGCAGCAAAAGCGGAGATAACTATGGCTACACCTTC	CASSKSGDNYGYTF
TRBV5-8	TRBJ2-6	NA	NA	TGTGCCAGCAGCCGTAGACAGGTAGCGCCTAGGGCCAACGTCCTGACTTTC	CASSRRQVAPRANVLTF
TRBV2	TRBJ1-6	NA	NA	TGTGCCAGCAGTGGTAATAATTCACCCCTCCACTTT	CASSGNNSPLHF
TRBV15	TRBJ1-5	NA	NA	TGTGCCACCAGCAGAGATCCGGGGTCTCACCAGCCCCAGCATTTT	CATSRDPGSHQPQHF
TRBV9	TRBJ2-2	NA	NA	TGTGCCAGCAGCGTAGGGCGGGGTTCTAACACCGGGGAGCTGTTTTTT	CASSVGRGSNTGELFF
TRBV28	TRBJ1-5	NA	NA	TGTGCCAGCAGTCCTTCTATAGGCGCCCTTCAGCCCCAGCATTTT	CASSPSIGALQPQHF
TRBV30	TRBJ1-2	medium-sized	NA	TGTGCCTGGAAAGAGACAGGTTACTATGGCTACACCTTC	CAWKETGYYGYTF
TRBV19	TRBJ1-2	NA	NA	TGTGCCAGTAGGGGGTTCGACAGGAACTATGGCTACACCTTC	CASRGFDRNYGYTF
TRBV9	TRBJ1-3	NA	NA	TGTGCCAGCAGCCCGGTTAAGAGCTCTGGAAACACCATATATTTT	CASSPVKSSGNTIYF
TRBV11-3	TRBJ2-3	NA	NA	TGTGCCAGCAGCTTGGCGGGGCCAGACACAGATACGCAGTATTTT	CASSLAGPDTDTQYF
TRBV7-8	TRBJ1-3	NA	NA	TGTGCCAGCAGCCCCCCACTCCGGGACCGACAATATAGCACCATATATTTT	CASSPPLRDRQYSTIYF
TRBV14	TRBJ2-5	NA	NA	TGTGCCAGCAGCCCCTCCCGGGGGCGGGGCGGGACCCAGTACTTC	CASSPSRGRGGTQYF
TRBV7-9	TRBJ1-3	NA	NA	TGTGCCAGCAGCTCGGGACACTCTGGAAACACCATATATTTT	CASSSGHSGNTIYF
TRBV4-1	TRBJ1-6	NA	NA	TGCGCCAGCAGCCAAGACCCAGGGTGGGATTCACCCCTCCACTTT	CASSQDPGWDSPLHF
TRBV6-5	TRBJ1-2	NA	TRBD1	TGTGCCAGCAATTCCCGGGACAGGGTGTATGGCTACACCTTC	CASNSRDRVYGYTF
TRBV2	TRBJ1-1	NA	NA	TGTGCCAGCAGTGAAGGGGGGGGCATGAACACTGAAGCTTTCTTT	CASSEGGGMNTEAFF
TRBV30	TRBJ1-2	NA	NA	TGTGCCTGTCCCGCGAGGGCCGCTGGCGGTGGCTACACCTTC	CACPARAAGGGYTF
TRBV6-6	TRBJ2-7	once	TRBD2	TGTGCCAGCAAGCTAGCGGGAAACTCCTACGAGCAGTACTTC	CASKLAGNSYEQYF
TRBV12-5	TRBJ2-1	NA	NA	TGTGCTAGTGGCGGACAGAGCTCCTACAATGAGCAGTTCTTC	CASGGQSSYNEQFF
TRBV6-4	TRBJ2-3	NA	TRBD2	TGTGCCACACGTCGACTAGCGGGGGGGACCGGGGATACGCAGTATTTT	CATRRLAGGTGDTQYF
TRBV19	TRBJ2-3	NA	NA	TGTGCCAGTAGCTGGGACGGGCGCACAGATACGCAGTATTTT	CASSWDGRTDTQYF
TRBV4-1	TRBJ2-1	NA	TRBD2	TGCGCCAGCAGCTTTGGTGGGGGCTGGATTCCTAGCGGGGGTTACAATGAGCAGTTCTTC	CASSFGGGWIPSGGYNEQFF
TRBV4-3	TRBJ2-5	NA	TRBD1	TGCGCCAGCAGCCGGAACAGGGGCGTCCAAGAGACCCAGTACTTC	CASSRNRGVQETQYF
TRBV5-6	TRBJ2-7	NA	NA	TGTGCCAGCAGCTTGGAGGGGGTGCAGTACTTC	CASSLEGVQYF
TRBV2	TRBJ2-2	NA	NA	TGTGCCAGCAGTGCTAGTGGTAGTTCCGGGGAGCTGTTTTTT	CASSASGSSGELFF
TRBV5-4	TRBJ2-2	NA	NA	TGTGCCAGCAGTTCCGGACGGAGGAACACCGGGGAGCTGTTTTTT	CASSSGRRNTGELFF
TRBV15	TRBJ2-7	NA	NA	TGTGCCACCAGCAGCGACAGGACGGGAAGCTCCTACGAGCAGTACTTC	CATSSDRTGSSYEQYF